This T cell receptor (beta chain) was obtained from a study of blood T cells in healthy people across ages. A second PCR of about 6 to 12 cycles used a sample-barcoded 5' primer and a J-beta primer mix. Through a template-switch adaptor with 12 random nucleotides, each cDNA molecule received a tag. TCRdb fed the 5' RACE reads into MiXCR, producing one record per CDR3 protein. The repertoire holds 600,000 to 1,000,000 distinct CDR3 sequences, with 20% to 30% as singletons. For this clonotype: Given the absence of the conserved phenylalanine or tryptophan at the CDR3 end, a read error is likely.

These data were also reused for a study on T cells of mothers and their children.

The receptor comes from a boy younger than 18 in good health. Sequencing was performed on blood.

In nucleotides, the CDR3 is TGTGCCAGCAGTTTATACACTAGCGACCCCTACGAGCAGTACTCC. Protein sequence: CASSLYTSDPYEQYS. V and J are TRBV28 and TRBJ2-7; 7 bases agree with TRBD2. The J segment lost 2 bases and the V segment lost 1 base, leaving 5 bases of the junction unmatched. The CDR3 totals 15 residues. CDR1 MDHEN and CDR2 SYDVKM come from the germline V gene.